The 15 T cell receptor beta chains reported below all come from one sample, sequenced in a study of CD8+ T cells in alopecia areata. Treatment reported: oral pan-JAK inhibitor, 5-10 mg twice daily. Sequencing used cDNA as its template, made by extracting RNA and reverse transcribing it. Only in-frame clones appear in the TCRdb table, and some are missing; sequencing was by immunoSEQ multiplex PCR. The sample consists of 90,000 to 120,000 clones, over 80% of them appearing once. The sequencing used CD8+ T cells sorted from blood, collected at week 24, from a patient treated with tofacitinib. Every receptor here comes from a human donor with alopecia areata.

The J gene is TRBJ1-1, the V gene TRBV29-1, with D possibly matching TRBD1 (6 bases). Germline V gene lookup returns CDR1 SQVTM and CDR2 ANQGSEA. The CDR3 sequence is 13 residues long. The V end was cut by 0 bases, the J end by 8 bases, with 13 bases between. The CDR3 coding sequence is TGCAGCGTTGAAGATCTCCGGGGACACGAAGCTTTCTTT. It is translated as CSVEDLRGHEAFF.

The V and J genes are TRBV6-1 and TRBJ1-1; a weak D match, TRBD1 (5 bases). This CDR3 is 16 amino acids long. CDR1 and CDR2 (germline): MNHNS, SASEGT. V was trimmed by 4 bases and J by 1 base, leaving 16 bases between them. In DNA, the CDR3 is TGTGCCAGCAGTGGAGGGGCAGGTGGTTGGAACACTGAAGCTTTCTTT. Its translation is CASSGGAGGWNTEAFF.

The chain carries TRBV29-1 and TRBJ1-3; TRBD1 is a possible D gene (5 bases). The CDR3 runs 14 residues. V was clipped by 6 bases and J by 4 bases, with 16 bases between them. Germline V lookup: CDR1 SQVTM, CDR2 ANQGSEA. CDR3 amino acids: CSVSMAGPGNTIYF. The CDR3 bases are TGCAGCGTCTCCATGGCAGGGCCCGGAAACACCATATATTTT.

This chain's CDR3 is CSGLGGGLGETQYF. The DNA of the CDR3 is TGCAGCGGCCTTGGGGGGGGGCTGGGAGAGACCCAGTACTTC. The V call is TRBV29-1, the J call TRBJ2-5; maybe TRBD2 (7 bases). The CDR3 has 14 residues. The germline V gene encodes CDR1 SQVTM and CDR2 ANQGSEA. Trimming removed 7 bases at V and 4 bases at J, with 19 bases between. The full variable domain, with the rest looked up from reference TRBV29-1 and TRBJ2-5, is SAVISQKPSRDICQRGTSLTIQCQVDSQVTMMFWYRQQPGQSLTLIATANQGSEATYESGFVIDKFPISRPNLTFSTLTVSNMSPEDSSIYLCSGLGGGLGETQYFGPGTRLLVL.

The CDR3 region has the DNA TGTGCCAGCAGCGTAGGGGGCGGCCTTTCCTACAATGAGCAGTTCTTC. It is translated as CASSVGGGLSYNEQFF. V is TRBV9 and J is TRBJ2-1, with a possible D match to TRBD1 (5 bases). The CDR3 spans 16 residues. Germline V gene sequence: CDR1 SGDLS, CDR2 YYNGEE. V gave up 0 bases and J gave up 1 base, with 11 bases separating them.

The CDR3 loop reads CASSTGQGVNSPLHF. CDR3 nucleotides: TGCGCCAGCAGCACCGGACAGGGTGTGAATTCACCCCTCCACTTT. The chain combines TRBV5-1 with TRBJ1-6; 8 bases line up with TRBD1. The CDR3 is 15 residues long. CDR1 is SGHRS, CDR2 YFSETQ, per germline. The V and J ends lost 4 bases and 7 bases, in that order; junction bases with no gene match: 7.

The chain carries TRBV29-1 and TRBJ2-3; D is perhaps TRBD1 or TRBD2 (7 bases each). The CDR3 is 15 residues long. Germline CDR1 SQVTM, CDR2 ANQGSEA. The V end lost 4 bases, the J end lost 6 bases, and 20 bases lay between the germline ends. The CDR3 region is CSVGTDRAGADTQYF. The CDR3 coding sequence is TGCAGCGTTGGGACTGACAGGGCGGGGGCGGATACGCAGTATTTT.

The chain couples TRBV7-9 to TRBJ2-1, with D perhaps TRBD1 (5 bases). From germline, CDR1 is SEHNR and CDR2 FQNEAQ (reference sequence). This CDR3 has 17 residues. V was cut by 5 bases and J by 1 base, with 18 bases left in between. The DNA for the CDR3 is TGTGCCAGCAGCCATACTTCCAGGGTCGCATCCTACAATGAGCAGTTCTTC. The encoded protein is CASSHTSRVASYNEQFF.

This chain connects TRBV11-2 to TRBJ2-1; D is unclear. Trimming cost V 7 bases and J 11 bases, with 15 bases left between them. The CDR3 is made up of 12 amino acids. In germline, CDR1 is SGHAT, CDR2 FQNNGV. CDR3 amino acids: CASTLGSPQQFF. CDR3 sequence (DNA): TGTGCCAGCACCCTCGGTAGTCCCCAGCAGTTCTTC.

The rearrangement joins TRBV7-9 to TRBJ2-1; D assignment may be TRBD1 or TRBD2 (5 bases each). V shed 5 bases and J shed 4 bases, with 9 bases lying between them. The CDR3 has 13 amino acids. Germline V lookup: CDR1 SEHNR, CDR2 FQNEAQ (reference sequence). The CDR3 reads CASSHWGYNEQFF. The CDR3 bases are TGTGCCAGCAGCCATTGGGGGTACAATGAGCAGTTCTTC.

This rearrangement joins TRBV29-1 to TRBJ2-7; TRBD1 matches 11 bases. The CDR3 has 14 residues. J was trimmed by 3 bases and V by 5 bases; bases with no gene match: 6. Germline CDR1 SQVTM, CDR2 ANQGSEA. The CDR3 DNA reads TGCAGCGTTATTTCGGACAGGGGGCACTACGAGCAGTACTTC. This sequence encodes CSVISDRGHYEQYF.

This clone has only one observation. This chain joins TRBV7-9 and TRBJ1-4, with 8 bases aligning to TRBD1. Germline lookup yields CDR1 SEHNR and CDR2 FQNEAQ (reference sequence). This CDR3 is 18 amino acids long. The V segment lost 1 base and the J segment 7 bases; nucleotides outside the gene matches: 14. CDR3: CASSLVSDREGGREKLFF. CDR3 sequence (DNA): TGTGCCAGCAGCTTAGTATCGGACAGGGAAGGAGGTCGTGAAAAACTGTTTTTT.

V gene TRBV4-1 combines with J gene TRBJ1-4, with D uncertain. V was pared by 1 base and J by 8 bases, with 17 bases between. This CDR3 spans 16 amino acids. Germline V gene data show CDR1 as MGHRA and CDR2 as YSYEKL. In DNA, the CDR3 is TGCGCCAGCAGCCAAGTCCGACGTTGGGGTTGGGAAAAACTGTTTTTT. This encodes CASSQVRRWGWEKLFF.

The chain couples TRBV27 to TRBJ1-5; D is perhaps TRBD1 (5 bases). The CDR3 has 15 residues. V gave up 2 bases and J gave up 2 bases, with 10 bases separating them. The V gene's germline CDR1 is MNHEY and CDR2 SMNVEV (reference sequence). The CDR3 region is CASSLMGTGNQPQHF. CDR3 bases: TGTGCCAGCAGTTTAATGGGGACCGGCAATCAGCCCCAGCATTTT.

The chain uses TRBV5-1 and TRBJ2-7; TRBD2 agrees at 15 bases. V lost 0 bases, J lost 0 bases, and 7 bases stayed unmatched. This CDR3 is 19 amino acids long. CDR1 and CDR2 from the germline V gene are SGHRS and YFSETQ. The CDR3 coding sequence is TGCGCCAGCAGCTTGGCCGGACTAGCGGGGGGGCCTAGCTCCTACGAGCAGTACTTC. It translates to CASSLAGLAGGPSSYEQYF.